Shown below are 5 T cell receptor beta chains from a single sample sequenced in a study of cytomegalovirus exposure and HLA in healthy donors. The primer mix had 60 Vbeta and 13 Jbeta primers. Sequencing was performed with immunoSEQ multiplex PCR; in TCRdb, only in-frame clones are kept and a portion is missing. This repertoire shows more than 90,000 clones, 60% to 85% found once; its top ten account for about 5%. The source material was PBMCs. These receptor sequences come from a man aged 45-60 years in good health and CMV-seropositive.

V gene TRBV5-8 combines with J gene TRBJ1-6; possibly TRBD1 for D (5 bases). V lost 6 bases and J 0 bases, leaving 25 bases between the germline ends. CDR3 length: 20 amino acids. CDR1 is SGHTS and CDR2 is YDEGEE in the germline V gene. The CDR3, as DNA: TGTGCCAGCAACCCTGGCCGGGGGGTTTCATCAAGCTCCTATAATTCACCCCTCCACTTT. Translation: CASNPGRGVSSSSYNSPLHF. Together with reference TRBV5-8 and TRBJ1-6, the CDR3 gives the full variable domain: EAGVTQSPTHLIKTRGQQATLRCSPISGHTSVYWYQQALGLGLQFLLWYDEGEERNRGNFPPRFSGRQFPNYSSELNVNALELEDSALYLCASNPGRGVSSSSYNSPLHFGNGTRLTVT.

The CDR3 sequence is CASSATGTGVGETQYF. The CDR3 DNA sequence: TGTGCCAGCAGCGCCACCGGGACAGGGGTCGGAGAGACCCAGTACTTC. The chain couples TRBV9 to TRBJ2-5, with 10 nucleotides matching TRBD1. The CDR3 has 16 residues. CDR1 is SGDLS and CDR2 is YYNGEE in the germline V gene. J gave up 4 bases and V 3 bases, and 9 bases lay outside the gene matches. The variable domain in full, completed from reference TRBV9 and TRBJ2-5, reads DSGVTQTPKHLITATGQRVTLRCSPRSGDLSVYWYQQSLDQGLQFLIQYYNGEERAKGNILERFSAQQFPDLHSELNLSSLELGDSALYFCASSATGTGVGETQYFGPGTRLLVL.

V gene TRBV29-1 combines with J gene TRBJ2-3; D may be TRBD2 (6 bases). Per the germline V gene, CDR1 is SQVTM and CDR2 is ANQGSEA. V lost 7 bases and J lost 4, with 12 bases in between. This CDR3 is built from 12 residues. In DNA form, the CDR3 reads TGCAGCGCCCGCGGGGACCCAGATACGCAGTATTTT. It encodes CSARGDPDTQYF.

The CDR3 here is CASSYASFPRYEQYF. CDR3 sequence (DNA): TGTGCCAGCAGTTACGCTAGCTTTCCCCGCTACGAGCAGTACTTC. The V and J genes are TRBV6-5 and TRBJ2-7; TRBD2 is a possible D gene (5 bases). The germline CDR1 and CDR2 sequences are MNHEY and SVGAGI. The CDR3 is 15 amino acids. V lost 2 bases, J lost 3 bases, and 14 bases lay in between.

The gene calls are TRBV7-2 and TRBJ1-1; weak D call: TRBD1 (5 bases). The CDR3 runs to 13 residues. Trimming removed 6 bases from V and 5 bases from J, with 13 bases in between. CDR1 and CDR2 from the germline V gene are SGHTA and FQGNSA. In DNA, the CDR3 is TGTGCCAGCAGTTCTGGAGGGGTAACTGAAGCTTTCTTT. Translation: CASSSGGVTEAFF.